This T cell receptor beta chain derives from a study of shared T cell receptors in the human thymus (dated by TCRdb to the early 2020s). For context, the study as a whole: The study examined how self-reactive, shared T-cell receptor alpha chains are generated in the human thymus.

The receptor library was made with the immunoSEQ multiplex PCR assay. The table was pulled from immuneACCESS by TCRdb, which kept in-frame rearrangements only. Such tables lose some clones; where checked, under half of the loss comes from unresolved V genes, and the rest has no known cause. The sample yields 550,000 to 800,000 clones; approximately 85% were counted once. The ten biggest clones cover over 0.008% of the sample. The CDR3 has 14 amino acids, counting the end cysteine and phenylalanine. Only CDR3 DNA remains: 42 bases, in frame from the first base. The CDR1 and CDR2 encoded by the germline V gene are SQVTM and ANQGSEA. V was cut back by 5 bases and J by 7 bases, leaving a gap of 20 bases between them. As to this clone: Its cognate antigen has yet to be identified. No much larger clone exists at a distance of one base, and base qualities are not known.

This sample was shared with a second study, whose subject was human thymus T cells. The second study, in turn, reports: In Finland, the donors were immunologically healthy infants who were having open corrective cardiac surgery for congenital heart defects. Thymus tissue was obtained as surgical resects removed during corrective cardiac surgery. V and J gene segment usage appeared biased in both thymic and peripheral blood repertoires. According to the related research, thymic TCR repertoires were highly overlapping among unrelated individuals. The study used eight infant thymus samples plus four related peripheral blood samples to characterize TCR alpha and beta repertoires. The infant donors were roughly 7 to 250 days old, and the cohort included five to seven males and two females. Thymocytes were mechanically released from the tissue and were stored as pellets of roughly 10-34 million cells at -70 degrees C. A QIAsymphony instrument was used to extract genomic DNA from the frozen cell pellets. TCRB and TCRAD loci were amplified from a standardized quantity of quality-controlled genomic DNA using the immunoSEQ multiplex PCR assay. The amplicons covered the V(D)J region and were long enough to include the CDR3 and to identify the V and J genes. Amplicon sequencing was performed on an Illumina platform through the commercial immunoSEQ service. Primer bias and sequencing errors were corrected using previously described methods, and TCRAD and TCRB definitions followed the IMGT database. The repertoires were analysed using immunoSEQ Analyzer 3.0 and VDJTools for basic statistics, V/J segment usage, diversity estimates, rarefaction and pairwise overlap. Diversity was estimated with Chao1, ChaoE, Efron-Thisted, Shannon and inverse Simpson indices, and also on datasets down-sampled to the smallest sample. Repertoire overlap was determined by strict matching of CDR3 nucleotide sequence, V gene and J gene, and Jaccard-based multidimensional scaling clustering was applied. Thymus samples yielded on average about 810,000 unique TCRB clonotypes, compared with 80,000 to 85,000 from blood samples.

The V gene is TRBV29-1 and the J gene is TRBJ2-5; TRBD1 is perhaps the D gene, given 6 matching bases. The clonotype comes from a girl under three years old with a congenital heart defect. Donor details come from another sample of the same person, matched by shared clones. Sample: thymocytes. The DNA sequence is TGCAGCGTTCACCGGGACAAGCGACGGGGGACCCAGTACTTC. Translated, it reads CSVHRDKRRGTQYF.